This entry describes one TCR beta chain. CDR3 length: 15 residues. The germline V gene encodes CDR1 SGHTA and CDR2 FQGNSA. Trimming removed 5 bases from V and 8 bases from J; junction bases left unmatched: 11. The data were taken from a study of blood T cells in healthy people across ages. PCR was performed a second time for about 7 to 11 cycles using a sample-barcoded 5' primer and a J-beta primer mix. MiXCR was run by TCRdb on the 5' RACE reads, yielding one entry per CDR3 protein. The table shows 650,000 to 800,000 distinct CDR3 sequences, with around 45% occurring only once. This sequence joins TRBV7-2 and TRBJ2-1; 8 bases are shared with TRBD2. Input material: blood. This TCR was recovered from a man between 60 and 75 years old in good health. The CDR3 coding sequence is TGTGCCAGCAGCCCCCAGTCCGGGACTAGAGATGAGCAGTTCTTC. Amino acid sequence: CASSPQSGTRDEQFF.